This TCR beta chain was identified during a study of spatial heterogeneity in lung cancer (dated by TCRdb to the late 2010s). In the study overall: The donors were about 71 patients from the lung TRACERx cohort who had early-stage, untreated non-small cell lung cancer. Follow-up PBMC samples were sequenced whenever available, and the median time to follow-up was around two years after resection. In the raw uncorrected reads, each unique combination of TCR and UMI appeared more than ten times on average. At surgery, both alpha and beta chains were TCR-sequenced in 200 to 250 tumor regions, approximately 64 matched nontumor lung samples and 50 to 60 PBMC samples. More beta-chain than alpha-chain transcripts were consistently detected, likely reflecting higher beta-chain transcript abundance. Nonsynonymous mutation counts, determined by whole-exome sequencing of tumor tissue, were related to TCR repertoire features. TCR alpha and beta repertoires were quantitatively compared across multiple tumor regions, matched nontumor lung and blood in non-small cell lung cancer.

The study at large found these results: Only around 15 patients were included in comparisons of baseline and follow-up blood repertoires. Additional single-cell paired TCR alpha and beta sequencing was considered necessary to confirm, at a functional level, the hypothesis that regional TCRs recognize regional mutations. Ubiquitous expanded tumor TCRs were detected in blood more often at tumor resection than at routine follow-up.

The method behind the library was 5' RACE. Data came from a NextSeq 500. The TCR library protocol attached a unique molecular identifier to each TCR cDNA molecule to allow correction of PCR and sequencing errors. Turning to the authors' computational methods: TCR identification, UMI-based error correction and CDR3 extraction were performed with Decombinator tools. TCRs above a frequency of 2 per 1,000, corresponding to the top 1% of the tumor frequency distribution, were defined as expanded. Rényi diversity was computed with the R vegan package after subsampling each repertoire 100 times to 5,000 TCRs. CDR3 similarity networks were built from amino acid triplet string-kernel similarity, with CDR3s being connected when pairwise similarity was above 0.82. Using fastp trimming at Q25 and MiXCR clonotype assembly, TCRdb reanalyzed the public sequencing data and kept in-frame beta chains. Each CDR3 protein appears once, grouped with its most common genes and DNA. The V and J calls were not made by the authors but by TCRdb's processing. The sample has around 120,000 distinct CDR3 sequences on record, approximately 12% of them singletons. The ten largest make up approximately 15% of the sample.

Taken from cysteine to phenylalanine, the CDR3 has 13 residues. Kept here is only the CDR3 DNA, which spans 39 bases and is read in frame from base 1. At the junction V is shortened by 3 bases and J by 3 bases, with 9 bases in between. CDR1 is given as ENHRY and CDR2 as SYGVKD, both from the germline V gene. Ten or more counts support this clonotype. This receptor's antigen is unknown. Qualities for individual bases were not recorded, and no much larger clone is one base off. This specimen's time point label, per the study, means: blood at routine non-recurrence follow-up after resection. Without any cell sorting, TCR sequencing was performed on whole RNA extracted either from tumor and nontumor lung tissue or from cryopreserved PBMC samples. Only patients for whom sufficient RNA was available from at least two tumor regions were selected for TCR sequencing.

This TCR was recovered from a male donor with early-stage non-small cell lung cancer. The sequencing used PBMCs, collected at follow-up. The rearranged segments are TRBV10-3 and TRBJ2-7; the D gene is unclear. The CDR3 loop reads CAISDNINYEQYF. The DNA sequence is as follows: TGTGCCATCAGTGATAACATTAACTACGAGCAGTACTTC.